A selection of T cell receptor beta chains follows, all from one sample in a study of blood T cell repertoires in COVID-19. Sequencing used immunoSEQ multiplex PCR; TCRdb keeps in-frame clones, though not all of them. The sample holds around 130,000 clones; 90% are singletons and the top ten take approximately 3.7%. Sequenced sample: peripheral blood. The source is a man aged 50-60 years with active COVID-19. Each CDR3 is given with its conserved first and last residue. A D gene is named only where the DNA matches it firmly. Where a row states a size, it is once, few, many or the class of an expanded clone; other rows omit it.

V gene,J gene,clone size,D gene,CDR3 protein,CDR3 DNA
TRBV7-2,TRBJ2-1,-,-,CASSPASYSYNEQFF,TGTGCCAGCAGCCCCGCTTCCTACTCCTACAATGAGCAGTTCTTC
TRBV10-3,TRBJ1-5,-,-,CASSGEGGNQPQHF,TGTGCCTCCAGTGGGGAGGGGGGCAATCAGCCCCAGCATTTT
TRBV5-1,TRBJ2-5,-,-,CASSLETVQETQYF,TGCGCCAGCAGCTTGGAGACAGTCCAAGAGACCCAGTACTTC
TRBV6-6,TRBJ2-3,-,TRBD2,CASSRTDSAVAGKDTQYF,TGTGCCAGCAGTCGAACCGATTCGGCTGTAGCGGGAAAAGATACGCAGTATTTT
TRBV6-6,TRBJ1-3,-,-,CASRDTGLGNTIYF,TGTGCCAGCAGGGATACCGGACTGGGGAACACCATATATTTT
TRBV2,TRBJ2-3,-,TRBD2,CASNHPKTSALGTTSTDTQYF,TGTGCCAGCAATCACCCTAAGACTAGCGCCCTAGGGACCACTAGCACAGATACGCAGTATTTT
TRBV3-1/TRBV3-2,TRBJ1-6,-,-,CASSQDRWQGRESPLHF,TGTGCCAGCAGCCAAGATCGGTGGCAGGGTAGGGAATCACCCCTCCACTTT
TRBV13,TRBJ2-1,once,TRBD2,CASSPGLAGGPKYNEQFF,TGTGCCAGCAGCCCAGGACTAGCGGGAGGGCCAAAATACAATGAGCAGTTCTTC
TRBV5-4,TRBJ2-5,-,TRBD2,CASGTSGRIQETQYF,TGTGCCAGCGGGACTAGCGGGAGGATCCAAGAGACCCAGTACTTC
TRBV7-9,TRBJ2-2,-,-,CASSFEATGELFF,TGTGCCAGCAGCTTCGAGGCGACCGGGGAGCTGTTTTTT
TRBV19,TRBJ1-5,-,-,CASSIKGHYSNQPQHF,TGTGCCAGTAGTATAAAGGGACATTATAGCAATCAGCCCCAGCATTTT
TRBV5-1,TRBJ1-3,-,TRBD1,CASSRSGTGENTIYF,TGCGCCAGCAGCCGATCCGGGACAGGGGAAAACACCATATATTTT
TRBV6-6,TRBJ2-1,-,TRBD2,CASSYLADYNEQFF,TGTGCCAGCAGTTACCTAGCGGACTACAATGAGCAGTTCTTC
TRBV6-5,TRBJ1-1,-,-,CASRGRMNTEAFF,TGTGCCAGCAGGGGGCGAATGAACACTGAAGCTTTCTTT
TRBV6-1,TRBJ1-4,-,TRBD1,CASSEQLGTGDEKLFF,TGTGCCAGCAGTGAACAATTGGGGACAGGGGACGAAAAACTGTTTTTT
TRBV7-2,TRBJ1-2,-,TRBD1,CASSLNRGNYGYTF,TGTGCCAGCAGCTTAAACAGGGGGAACTATGGCTACACCTTC
TRBV14,TRBJ2-1,-,-,CASSHTGGYYNEQFF,TGTGCCAGCAGCCATACCGGGGGATACTACAATGAGCAGTTCTTC
TRBV7-2,TRBJ2-4,-,TRBD1,CASSLATERTGIQYF,TGTGCCAGCAGCTTAGCCACGGAACGGACAGGCATTCAGTACTTC
TRBV9,TRBJ2-6,-,-,CASSVEQGLSSGANVLTF,TGTGCCAGCAGCGTAGAGCAGGGACTCAGCTCTGGGGCCAACGTCCTGACTTTC
TRBV5-1,TRBJ1-1,-,-,CASSPGQTKNTEAFF,TGCGCCAGCAGTCCTGGACAGACAAAGAACACTGAAGCTTTCTTT
TRBV12-3/TRBV12-4,TRBJ1-1,-,-,CASSLVAGVAFF,TGTGCCAGCAGTTTAGTGGCAGGGGTGGCTTTCTTT
TRBV28,TRBJ2-3,-,-,CASSLSGPGSWTQYF,TGTGCCAGCAGCCTAAGCGGGCCCGGCTCGTGGACGCAGTATTTT
TRBV6-5,TRBJ2-1,once,TRBD1,CASSPDRGQENEQFF,TGTGCCAGCAGCCCCGACAGGGGGCAAGAAAATGAGCAGTTCTTC
TRBV7-3,TRBJ2-7,-,TRBD1,CASSSQPGTANEQYF,TGTGCCAGCAGCTCGCAGCCCGGGACAGCGAACGAGCAGTACTTC
TRBV7-2,TRBJ1-5,once,-,CASSLKLQGQPQHF,TGTGCCAGCAGCTTGAAGCTCCAGGGTCAGCCCCAGCATTTT
TRBV10-2,TRBJ2-1,-,TRBD2,CATMGLAGGSYNEQFF,TGCGCCACCATGGGACTAGCGGGGGGTTCCTACAATGAGCAGTTCTTC